The clone carrying this T cell receptor beta chain was seen a handful of times. Its matching antigen is unknown. The CDR3 loop spans 13 amino acids. Trimming removed 1 base from V and 10 bases from J, with 8 bases in between. The V gene's germline CDR1 is MGHDK and CDR2 SYGVNS. This sample is part of a study of vaccination effects on CD4 cells after COVID-19. Study background: Post-vaccine sampling took place a median of 72 days after the second dose. Overall study results and limits: By a late point after vaccination, infection- and vaccine-induced clones had shrunk markedly through clonal contraction. Only a few convalescent patients and no early post-infection timepoints featured in the study.

The assay was immunoSEQ multiplex PCR, and TCRdb's table has in-frame clones only and misses some. This sample has 25,000 to 40,000 clones, with approximately 68% found just once. Expansion of antigen-specific CD4+ T cells with viral peptide pools was carried out by the ViraFEST assay before sequencing. With nine to eleven days of culture completed, CD4+ T cells were isolated. Two doses of either BNT162b2 or mRNA-1273 were given to each participant. Half the medium was swapped for IL-2 medium on days 3 and 7. This clonotype was sampled from a human donor who received a COVID-19 vaccine. This material consisted of CD4+ T cells from PBMCs cultured with SARS-CoV-2 spike peptides, taken after COVID-19 vaccination. The chain couples TRBV25-1 to TRBJ1-6; D is unclear. The CDR3 is CASSESGNSPLHF. The CDR3 DNA is TGTGCCAGCAGTGAATCGGGGAACTCACCCCTCCACTTT.